Sequencing of this T cell receptor (beta chain) was carried out in a study of blood T cell repertoires in COVID-19. Across the study: Whether acute or convalescent, the COVID-19 samples came from the United States, Italy and Spain. The cDNA or gDNA used as material had been derived from T cells, B-cell-depleted T cells, or PBMCs.

Original analysis: By means of reference gene primer amplification, nucleated cell counts were estimated. Clones were sequenced by immunoSEQ multiplex PCR, and TCRdb holds only the in-frame ones, with some missing. D and trimming were read from the DNA, whereas the V and J calls and clone size are those reported in that table. The repertoire holds about 310,000 clones, with around 87% as singletons. The CDR3 has 15 residues. The germline gives CDR1 LNHDA, CDR2 SQIVND (reference sequence). V shed 5 bases and J shed 1 base, with 14 bases lying between them. Sequences were obtained from peripheral blood. The source is a woman between 45 and 65 years old who had recovered from COVID-19. The V gene is TRBV19, the J gene TRBJ1-2, with a weak D call TRBD1 (5 bases). The CDR3, as DNA: TGTGCCAGTAGTGTCGGACACCCTTTTAACTATGGCTACACCTTC. The encoded protein is CASSVGHPFNYGYTF. Full variable domain (outside the CDR3, taken from reference TRBV19 and TRBJ1-2): DGGITQSPKYLFRKEGQNVTLSCEQNLNHDAMYWYRQDPGQGLRLIYYSQIVNDFQKGDIAEGYSVSREKKESFPLTVTSAQKNPTAFYLCASSVGHPFNYGYTFGSGTRLTVV.